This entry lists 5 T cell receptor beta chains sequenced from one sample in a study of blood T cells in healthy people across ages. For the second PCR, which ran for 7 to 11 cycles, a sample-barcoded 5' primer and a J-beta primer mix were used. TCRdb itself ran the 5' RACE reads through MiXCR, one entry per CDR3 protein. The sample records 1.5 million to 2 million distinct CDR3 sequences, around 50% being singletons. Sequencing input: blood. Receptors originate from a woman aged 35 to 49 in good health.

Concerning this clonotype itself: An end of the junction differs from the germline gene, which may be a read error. For the CDR3, the DNA is TGCAGTGCGGAGCTAGCGGGGGGCCGACACTACAAGCAGTACTTC. Translated, it gives CSAELAGGRHYKQYF. This chain joins TRBV20-1 and TRBJ2-7, with 11 bases identical to TRBD2. Germline V lookup: CDR1 DFQATT, CDR2 SNEGSKA (reference sequence). The CDR3 has 15 amino acids.

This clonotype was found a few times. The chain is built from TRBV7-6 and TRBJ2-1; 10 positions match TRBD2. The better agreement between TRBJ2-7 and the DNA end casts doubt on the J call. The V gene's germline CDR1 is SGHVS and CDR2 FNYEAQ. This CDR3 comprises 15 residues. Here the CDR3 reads CASSSTSGFLNEQYF. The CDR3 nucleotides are TGTGCCAGCAGCTCGACTAGCGGGTTCCTCAATGAGCAGTACTTC.

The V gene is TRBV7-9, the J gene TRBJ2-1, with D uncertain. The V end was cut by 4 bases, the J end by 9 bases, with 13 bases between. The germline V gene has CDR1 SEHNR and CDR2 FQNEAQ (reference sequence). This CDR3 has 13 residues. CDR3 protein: CASSSPPSPEQFF. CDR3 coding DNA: TGTGCCAGCAGCTCACCGCCGAGTCCTGAGCAGTTCTTC.

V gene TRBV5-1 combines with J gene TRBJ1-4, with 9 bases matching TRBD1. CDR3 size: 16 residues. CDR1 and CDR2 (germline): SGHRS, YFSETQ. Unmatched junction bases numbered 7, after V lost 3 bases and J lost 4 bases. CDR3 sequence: CASSSEQGANNEKLFF. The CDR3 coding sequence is TGCGCCAGCAGCTCCGAACAGGGGGCCAATAATGAAAAACTGTTTTTT.

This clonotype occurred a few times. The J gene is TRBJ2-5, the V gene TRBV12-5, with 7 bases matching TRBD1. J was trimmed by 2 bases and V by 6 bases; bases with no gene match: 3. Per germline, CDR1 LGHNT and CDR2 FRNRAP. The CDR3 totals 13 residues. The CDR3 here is CASGRDRQETQYF. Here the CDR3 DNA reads TGTGCTAGTGGCCGGGACAGACAAGAGACCCAGTACTTC.